Following are 13 T cell receptor beta chains from one sample sequenced in a study of blood T cells in healthy people across ages. Sample-barcoded 5' priming and a J-beta primer mix drove a second PCR of roughly 7 to 11 cycles. Via MiXCR, TCRdb re-called the 5' RACE reads, giving one row per CDR3 protein. The repertoire holds approximately 810,000 distinct CDR3 sequences, with under 35% as singletons. Sequencing was performed on blood. These receptor sequences come from a woman older than 75 in good health.

The sample holds a few counts of this clonotype. The chain employs TRBV20-1 and TRBJ1-5; 7 bases line up with TRBD1. The CDR3 extends over 16 amino acids. V lost 4 bases and J lost 1; bases outside the gene matches: 10. In germline, CDR1 is DFQATT, CDR2 SNEGSKA (reference sequence). DNA for the CDR3: TGCAGTGCTAACCGTTACAGGGGAGGGAGCAATCAGCCCCAGCATTTT. As protein: CSANRYRGGSNQPQHF.

The chain links TRBV7-2 to TRBJ1-3; weak D call: TRBD1 (5 bases). CDR3 size: 14 residues. The ends were cut back, 5 bases at V and 3 bases at J, with 11 bases in the middle. CDR1 SGHTA and CDR2 FQGNSA come from the germline V gene. The CDR3, as DNA: TGTGCCAGCAGCGGGGAGGGGTTTGGAAACACCATATATTTT. Amino acids: CASSGEGFGNTIYF.

J is TRBJ2-3 and V is TRBV13; weak D call: TRBD1 (6 bases). V was pared by 4 bases and J by 4 bases, with 12 bases between. CDR1 is PRHDT and CDR2 is FYEKMQ in the germline V gene (reference sequence). The CDR3 length is 14 residues. The CDR3 loop is CASSSDRQADTQYF. The CDR3 DNA follows: TGTGCCAGCAGCTCTGATAGACAGGCAGATACGCAGTATTTT. Complete variable domain (other parts from reference TRBV13 and TRBJ2-3): AAGVIQSPRHLIKEKRETATLKCYPIPRHDTVYWYQQGPGQDPQFLISFYEKMQSDKGSIPDRFSAQQFSDYHSELNMSSLELGDSALYFCASSSDRQADTQYFGPGTRLTVL.

This clonotype was detected only a few times. This may stem from a read error, because a much larger clone lies one nucleotide away. The chain employs TRBV27 and TRBJ2-1, with 9 bases matching TRBD2. The CDR3 totals 16 residues. Germline CDR1 is MNHEY and CDR2 is SMNVEV (reference sequence). V was clipped by 5 bases and J by 6 bases; unmatched bases: 11. The CDR3 sequence is CASSPLMGRGGNEQFF. The CDR3 coding sequence is TGTGCCAGCAGTCCCCTTATGGGGCGGGGGGGCAATGAGCAGTTCTTC.

At least ten counts were recorded for this clonotype. V is TRBV6-2 or TRBV6-3 and J is TRBJ2-1; 7 bases agree with TRBD2. The V segment lost 0 bases and the J segment 2 bases; nucleotides outside the gene matches: 10. From germline, CDR1 is MNHEY and CDR2 SVGEGT. This CDR3 region has 18 residues. For the CDR3, the DNA is TGTGCCAGCAGTTACTCGATCAGGGAAGGGAGGGCCTACAATGAGCAGTTCTTC. Its translation: CASSYSIREGRAYNEQFF.

There are many counts of this clonotype. V gene TRBV6-6 combines with J gene TRBJ2-3, with D possibly being TRBD2 (6 bases). CDR3 length: 13 residues. CDR1 is MNHNY, CDR2 SVGAGI, per germline (reference sequence). Trimming left V 7 bases short and J 2 bases short, with 10 bases between. The CDR3 is CASIGGFTDTQYF. In DNA form, the CDR3 reads TGTGCCAGCATCGGGGGATTCACAGATACGCAGTATTTT.

In this sample, this clonotype turned up many times. The chain couples TRBV12-3 or TRBV12-4 to TRBJ2-7, with D possibly matching TRBD2 (7 bases). The V and J ends lost 4 bases and 7 bases respectively, with 17 bases between them. The CDR3 is 14 residues long. DNA for the CDR3: TGTGCCAGCAGTTCTTCTGGGGGGGCGAAGGAGCAGTACTTC. Protein: CASSSSGGAKEQYF.

The gene calls are TRBV11-3 and TRBJ2-5; 12 nucleotides line up with TRBD2. The trim removed 1 base at V and 9 bases at J, leaving 9 bases unmatched. This CDR3 is built from 16 residues. Germline assignment: CDR1 SGHNT and CDR2 YENEEA. The CDR3 sequence is CASSLATSGGTKAQYF. CDR3 nucleotide sequence: TGTGCCAGCAGCTTAGCAACTAGCGGGGGGACGAAGGCCCAGTACTTC. Together with reference TRBV11-3 and TRBJ2-5, the CDR3 gives the full variable domain: EAGVVQSPRYKIIEKKQPVAFWCNPISGHNTLYWYLQNLGQGPELLIRYENEEAVDDSQLPKDRFSAERLKGVDSTLKIQPAELGDSAVYLCASSLATSGGTKAQYFGPGTRLLVL.

The chain employs TRBV7-3 and TRBJ1-6, with a weak D call TRBD1 (6 bases). CDR1 is SGHTA and CDR2 is FQGTGA in the germline V gene. V was cut by 1 base and J by 6 bases, with 7 bases left in between. CDR3 size: 14 residues. In nucleotides, the CDR3 is TGTGCCAGCAGCTTAAAGGGGGGTAATTCACCCCTCCACTTT. This codes for CASSLKGGNSPLHF.

This clonotype was found many times. The genes are TRBV3-1 and TRBJ1-2; D is ambiguous. The length of the CDR3 is 13 residues. From germline, CDR1 is LGHDT and CDR2 YNNKEL (reference sequence). V was clipped by 1 base and J by 4 bases, with 7 bases between them. As DNA, the CDR3 is TGTGCCAGCAGCCAAGGGAGATTCTATGGCTACACCTTC. Residues: CASSQGRFYGYTF.

The chain links TRBV7-2 to TRBJ2-1, with TRBD2 identical over 9 bases. J was trimmed by 0 bases and V by 0 bases; bases with no gene match: 6. Per the germline V gene, CDR1 is SGHTA and CDR2 is FQGNSA. This CDR3 contains 18 residues. Here the CDR3 DNA reads TGTGCCAGCAGCTTAGCGGCCCTAGCGGGGAGCTCCTACAATGAGCAGTTCTTC. This gives the protein CASSLAALAGSSYNEQFF.

This clonotype was detected many times. V usage is TRBV29-1 and J usage is TRBJ2-3; 8 bases are a match to TRBD2. After removal of 5 bases from V and 0 bases from J, the junction contained 7 bases not matched to a gene. CDR1 SQVTM and CDR2 ANQGSEA come from the germline V gene. The CDR3 runs to 15 residues. DNA of the CDR3: TGCAGCGTTTCGGGGGGGGGTCATAGCACAGATACGCAGTATTTT. Residues: CSVSGGGHSTDTQYF.

Of note for this clonotype: A single base separates this from a much larger clone, so it may be a read error. The CDR3 DNA follows: TGTGCCACAGTTCTCCAAGAGACCCAGTACTTC. Amino acids: CATVLQETQYF. The chain combines TRBV24-1 with TRBJ2-5; D gene unclear. Germline CDR1 reads KGHDR; CDR2 reads SFDVKD. This CDR3 is built from 11 residues. Trimming cost V 10 bases and J 1 base, with 6 bases left between them.